The next 30 T cell receptor beta chains were all read from a single sample in a study of yellow fever vaccine responses in identical twins. TCRdb itself ran the RT-PCR reads through MiXCR, one entry per CDR3 protein. The table has roughly 20,000 distinct CDR3 sequences, roughly 75% seen once. Sequenced material: T cells from blood (PBMCs), unsorted or a sorted subset (not recorded which), taken before or after yellow fever vaccination (not recorded which). The receptors derive from a woman aged 18-30 years who received the yellow fever vaccine.

The chain has TRBV10-3 and TRBJ1-1; 7 nucleotides align to TRBD1. Per germline, CDR1 ENHRY and CDR2 SYGVKD. The CDR3 has 16 residues. V lost 1 base and J lost 5; bases outside the gene matches: 10. CDR3 region: CAISELERQGYTEAFF. In nucleotides, the CDR3 is TGTGCCATCAGTGAGTTGGAGAGACAGGGTTATACTGAAGCTTTCTTT.

The chain carries TRBV29-1 and TRBJ2-2, with D possibly being TRBD1 (6 bases). Between the trimmed V and J ends, which lost 7 bases and 8 bases, there was a span of 20 bases. The CDR3 has 14 amino acids. Germline V gene data show CDR1 as SQVTM and CDR2 as ANQGSEA. For the CDR3, the DNA is TGCAGCGCCACAGGGTACGGTCCTGTTGGGGAGCTGTTTTTT. It encodes CSATGYGPVGELFF.

J is TRBJ2-1 and V is TRBV9; D not resolved. CDR1 SGDLS and CDR2 YYNGEE come from the germline V gene. This CDR3 spans 15 amino acids. The V and J ends lost 0 bases and 0 bases respectively, with 7 bases between them. The CDR3 sequence: CASSVAPSSYNEQFF. CDR3 bases: TGTGCCAGCAGCGTAGCCCCGAGCTCCTACAATGAGCAGTTCTTC.

This clonotype was observed once. V and J are TRBV7-6 and TRBJ2-7, with 11 bases matching TRBD1. V lost 5 bases and J lost 6; bases outside the gene matches: 12. The CDR3 is made up of 16 amino acids. From germline, CDR1 is SGHVS and CDR2 FNYEAQ. The CDR3 sequence: CASSPLGGQGAGEQYF. The CDR3 DNA sequence: TGTGCCAGCAGCCCCCTCGGTGGACAGGGGGCGGGCGAGCAGTACTTC.

CDR3 protein: CASSSGGNTDTQYF. DNA of the CDR3: TGTGCCAGCTCGAGTGGGGGGAACACAGATACGCAGTATTTT. This sequence joins TRBV18 and TRBJ2-3, with a weak D call TRBD2 (6 bases). Trimming left V 6 bases short and J 2 bases short, with 12 bases between. The CDR3 contains 14 residues. CDR1 is KGHSH and CDR2 is LQKENI in the germline V gene.

For this clonotype: This may be a read error, as it is one base from a much larger clone. The CDR3 region is CASSLGTDTQYF. The CDR3 DNA reads as TGTGCCAGCAGCTTAGGCACAGATACGCAGTATTTT. The chain uses TRBV7-9 and TRBJ2-3; D unclear. The CDR3 covers 12 residues. With 1 base removed from V and 1 base from J, the gap between germline ends came to 0 bases. Germline V gene data show CDR1 as SEHNR and CDR2 as FQNEAQ (reference sequence).

The chain has TRBV21-1 and TRBJ2-1; the table calls TRBD2, which could not be checked here. TRBV21-1 corresponds to a pseudogene. The length of the CDR3 is 17 residues. As DNA, the CDR3 is TGTGCCAGCAGCAACTCGGGACTAGCGGGACGTCAGGTTGAGCAGTTCTTC. Translation gives CASSNSGLAGRQVEQFF.

The rearrangement joins TRBV11-2 to TRBJ2-3; either TRBD1 or TRBD2 may supply D (5 bases each). The CDR3 consists of 15 residues. Trimming stripped 4 bases from V and 2 bases from J, with 13 bases between. Germline V CDR1 and CDR2: SGHAT, FQNNGV. The CDR3 here is CASSSLGTNTDTQYF. The CDR3 nucleotides read TGTGCCAGCAGCTCTCTAGGGACGAACACAGATACGCAGTATTTT.

The rearrangement joins TRBV5-1 to TRBJ1-4; D gene uncertain. The CDR3 has 14 amino acids. Germline loops: CDR1 SGHRS, CDR2 YFSETQ. V shed 3 bases and J shed 6 bases, with 12 bases lying between them. The DNA of the CDR3 is TGCGCCAGCAGCTGGACCGGGATGGATGAAAAACTGTTTTTT. It yields the protein CASSWTGMDEKLFF.

The V gene is TRBV19, the J gene TRBJ2-1, with 14 bases lining up with TRBD2. The CDR3 is 15 residues long. V lost 6 bases and J lost 6; bases outside the gene matches: 4. Per the germline V gene, CDR1 is LNHDA and CDR2 is SQIVND (reference sequence). CDR3 nucleotide sequence: TGTGCCAGTAGAACGGGACTAGCGGGAGCCAATGAGCAGTTCTTC. Translating gives CASRTGLAGANEQFF.

This clonotype came up a few times. V usage is TRBV29-1 and J usage is TRBJ2-1; unclear D gene. Germline CDR1 SQVTM, CDR2 ANQGSEA. This CDR3 region has 10 residues. With 4 bases removed from V and 10 bases from J, the gap between germline ends came to 8 bases. The DNA for the CDR3 is TGCAGCGTTGGAACGCGGGAGCAGTTCTTC. Protein sequence: CSVGTREQFF.

This clonotype was observed a single time. This chain joins TRBV20-1 and TRBJ1-1; weak D call: TRBD1 (5 bases). With 6 bases removed from V and 3 bases from J, the gap between germline ends came to 11 bases. This CDR3 is 12 amino acids long. Germline CDR1 reads DFQATT; CDR2 reads SNEGSKA (reference sequence). In nucleotides, the CDR3 is TGCAGTGCGGATCAGGGTGACACTGAAGCTTTCTTT. Protein sequence: CSADQGDTEAFF.

This clonotype was counted a few times. The chain's CDR3 is CASSLGRTEAFF. The CDR3 nucleotides are TGTGCCAGCAGCTTAGGTCGTACTGAAGCTTTCTTT. The chain has TRBV7-2 and TRBJ1-1; D uncertain. V was pared by 1 base and J by 5 bases, with 5 bases between. Germline V gene data show CDR1 as SGHTA and CDR2 as FQGNSA. This CDR3 spans 12 amino acids.

The chain combines TRBV10-3 with TRBJ1-2; D gene unclear. The CDR3 extends over 13 amino acids. Germline CDR1 and CDR2: ENHRY and SYGVKD. V lost 2 bases, J lost 2 bases, and 6 bases lay in between. The CDR3 DNA reads as TGTGCCATCAGTGAGAGGGAGAACTATGGCTACACCTTC. Translating gives CAISERENYGYTF.

This clonotype was counted only a few times. V is TRBV2 and J is TRBJ2-1, with 10 bases that match TRBD2. The V segment lost 2 bases and the J segment 4 bases; nucleotides outside the gene matches: 2. CDR1 is SNHLY and CDR2 is FYNNEI in the germline V gene. This CDR3 is 15 amino acids long. The CDR3 nucleotides read TGTGCCAGCAGTGAAAAGGGACTAGCGTACAATGAGCAGTTCTTC. It encodes CASSEKGLAYNEQFF.

The chain links TRBV2 to TRBJ2-1, with TRBD2 matching over 9 bases. The V and J ends lost 7 bases and 9 bases, in that order; junction bases with no gene match: 13. The germline V gene has CDR1 SNHLY and CDR2 FYNNEI. The CDR3 is 15 residues long. The CDR3 DNA sequence: TGTGCCAGCACCGACCGGCGGGAGGGCTGGGGTGAGCAGTTCTTC. Translated: CASTDRREGWGEQFF.

This clonotype has a handful of counts. The CDR3 DNA follows: TGTGCCAGCAGCCCCGGGACAGCTAATTCACCCCTCCACTTT. Translating gives CASSPGTANSPLHF. The chain joins TRBV7-9 to TRBJ1-6; 7 positions agree with TRBD1. With 5 bases clipped from V and 6 bases from J, the junction kept 4 bases outside the gene matches. CDR3 length equals 14 residues. Germline loops: CDR1 SEHNR, CDR2 FQNEAQ (reference sequence).

J is TRBJ2-1 and V is TRBV2; no clear D. CDR1 is SNHLY, CDR2 FYNNEI, per germline. This CDR3 region has 13 residues. V gave up 4 bases and J gave up 7 bases, with 11 bases separating them. The CDR3 sequence is CASSAPLGNEQFF. CDR3 coding DNA: TGTGCCAGCAGTGCCCCTTTGGGGAATGAGCAGTTCTTC. Supplemented by reference TRBV2 and TRBJ2-1, the full variable domain reads EPEVTQTPSHQVTQMGQEVILRCVPISNHLYFYWYRQILGQKVEFLVSFYNNEISEKSEIFDDQFSVERPDGSNFTLKIRSTKLEDSAMYFCASSAPLGNEQFFGPGTRLTVL.

The genes are TRBV13 and TRBJ1-1; weak D call: TRBD1 (5 bases). The CDR3 covers 14 residues. Trimming removed 1 base from V and 2 bases from J, with 8 bases in between. CDR1 and CDR2 from the germline V gene are PRHDT and FYEKMQ (reference sequence). CDR3 in amino acids: CASSLVQGNTEAFF. The CDR3 DNA sequence: TGTGCCAGCAGCTTAGTCCAGGGAAACACTGAAGCTTTCTTT.

The rearrangement joins TRBV3-1 to TRBJ2-5; D remains unclear. The V gene lost 3 bases and the J gene lost 5 bases, with 4 bases spanning the gap. CDR3 length: 11 amino acids. CDR1 and CDR2 from the germline V gene are LGHDT and YNNKEL (reference sequence). The CDR3 coding sequence is TGTGCCAGCAGCCAGGCGGAGACCCAGTACTTC. This translates into CASSQAETQYF.

The chain employs TRBV28 and TRBJ1-5, with a tentative D call TRBD1 (5 bases). Germline lookup yields CDR1 MDHEN and CDR2 SYDVKM. CDR3 size: 14 residues. V shed 5 bases and J shed 3 bases, with 11 bases lying between them. The CDR3 DNA is TGTGCCAGCAGTCCGCCGACAGTCAATCAGCCCCAGCATTTT. Translation gives CASSPPTVNQPQHF.

This clonotype was detected only once. The CDR3 loop is CASSSSQGMNSPLHF. CDR3 coding DNA: TGTGCCAGCAGCTCGAGTCAGGGGATGAATTCACCCCTCCACTTT. The rearrangement uses TRBV28 and TRBJ1-6, with D possibly TRBD1 on 6 matching bases. Germline CDR1 MDHEN, CDR2 SYDVKM. The CDR3 is 15 residues long. V was trimmed by 6 bases and J by 7 bases, leaving 16 bases between them.

This clonotype was seen only a few times. For the CDR3, the DNA is TGTGCCAGCAGTTTCTATAGCGGGAGGCTTGGGTACGAGCAGTACTTC. Amino acid sequence: CASSFYSGRLGYEQYF. V and J are TRBV28 and TRBJ2-7; 10 bases match TRBD2. The J segment lost 4 bases and the V segment lost 3 bases, leaving 9 bases of the junction unmatched. Germline CDR1 reads MDHEN; CDR2 reads SYDVKM. CDR3 size: 16 residues.

The rearrangement links TRBV7-6 to TRBJ2-2; 7 positions agree with TRBD2. The CDR3 consists of 14 residues. CDR1 and CDR2 (germline): SGHVS, FNYEAQ. The junction had 1 base not matched to a gene; V was cut back by 6 bases and J by 0 bases. CDR3 bases: TGTGCCAGCAGGCTAGCGGCGAACACCGGGGAGCTGTTTTTT. Its translation: CASRLAANTGELFF.

Written as DNA, the CDR3 is TGTGCCACCAGCTCTAGGGGGCTCTCTAACTATGGCTACACCTTC. It encodes CATSSRGLSNYGYTF. V is TRBV15 and J is TRBJ1-2; 7 bases match TRBD1. The CDR3 totals 15 residues. The germline CDR1 and CDR2 sequences are LNHNV and YYDKDF (reference sequence). V lost 5 bases and J lost 0; bases outside the gene matches: 6.

The chain is built from TRBV5-1 and TRBJ1-4, with 7 nucleotides matching TRBD1. V shed 3 bases, J shed 2 bases, and the junction held 1 base outside the gene matches. The CDR3 runs 14 residues. The germline V gene has CDR1 SGHRS and CDR2 YFSETQ. The CDR3 bases are TGCGCCAGCAGCTCGGGACAGACTAATGAAAAACTGTTTTTT. It yields the protein CASSSGQTNEKLFF.

This clonotype turned up a few times. The chain joins TRBV29-1 to TRBJ2-1; unclear D gene. Trimming took 6 bases from V and 5 from J, leaving 5 bases between them. In germline, CDR1 is SQVTM, CDR2 ANQGSEA. This CDR3 is built from 10 residues. The CDR3 DNA reads TGCAGCGTGTCGCACAATGAGCAGTTCTTC. Residues: CSVSHNEQFF.

The rearrangement links TRBV3-1 to TRBJ2-1; D is ambiguous. Per the germline V gene, CDR1 is LGHDT and CDR2 is YNNKEL (reference sequence). V was shortened by 1 base and J by 7 bases, with 5 bases between the two germline ends. This CDR3 is built from 12 residues. CDR3 amino acids: CASSQGQNEQFF. CDR3 sequence (DNA): TGTGCCAGCAGCCAAGGCCAGAATGAGCAGTTCTTC.

The chain recombines TRBV27 with TRBJ1-5, with a tentative D call TRBD1 (6 bases). The CDR3 spans 15 residues. Germline values: CDR1 MNHEY, CDR2 SMNVEV (reference sequence). V was clipped by 3 bases and J by 2 bases, with 11 bases between them. The CDR3 spells CASSFRGEGNQPQHF. CDR3 DNA: TGTGCCAGCAGTTTCAGGGGCGAGGGCAATCAGCCCCAGCATTTT.

The rearrangement links TRBV2 to TRBJ2-5; 9 bases line up with TRBD1. The V segment lost 4 bases and the J segment 2 bases; nucleotides outside the gene matches: 2. CDR3 length: 14 residues. The germline V gene encodes CDR1 SNHLY and CDR2 FYNNEI. Here the CDR3 DNA reads TGTGCCAGCAGTGTGGGACAGGGACAAGAGACCCAGTACTTC. It codes for CASSVGQGQETQYF.